This paragraph covers one TCR beta chain sequence. This entry comes from a study of blood T cell repertoires in COVID-19. Study-wide context: Acute-phase and convalescent COVID-19 samples originated in the United States, Italy and Spain. PBMCs, B-cell-depleted T cells, or T cells were the source of the cDNA or gDNA that made up the material.

V was trimmed by 3 bases and J by 2 bases, leaving 25 bases between them. The V gene's germline CDR1 is SEHNR and CDR2 FQNEAQ (reference sequence). This CDR3 is 19 amino acids long. Under the authors' procedure: Quantification of nucleated cells was approximated via reference gene primer amplification. Using immunoSEQ multiplex PCR, the repertoire was profiled, and TCRdb retains in-frame clones only, with some absent. The D gene and trimming were derived from the DNA, and the V and J assignments and clone size from that table. The table shows 200,000 to 300,000 clones, with 75% to 85% occurring only once.

The clonotype originates from a woman aged 80 or over with COVID-19, enrolled during active disease. The source material was peripheral blood. The V gene is TRBV7-9, the J gene TRBJ1-1, with D unclear. The CDR3 loop is CASSFSGSGFSPGNTEAFF. The CDR3 DNA reads TGTGCCAGCAGCTTCTCCGGGTCTGGGTTTTCGCCCGGTAACACTGAAGCTTTCTTT.